These T cell receptor beta chains were read from a single sample in a study of blood T cell repertoires in COVID-19. TCRdb's copy holds only in-frame clones and misses some; the assay was immunoSEQ multiplex PCR. Here the sample spans a few hundred thousand clones, about 85% being singletons. The source material was peripheral blood. The receptors here all came from a man between 60 and 70 years old who had recovered from COVID-19. Both conserved end residues are part of each CDR3. The order of the fields is CDR3 DNA, CDR3 protein, clone size, J gene, D gene, V gene. A D gene is named only where the DNA matches it firmly. Expanded clones are given a class, and other clones once, few, many or no size at all.

TGTGCCAGTAGTATAGATAGGGGAGGGGCGAACACTGAAGCTTTCTTT CASSIDRGGANTEAFF . TRBJ1-1 . TRBV19
TGTGCCAGCAGCTCGGGACAGGGGTTTGGAAACACCATATATTTT CASSSGQGFGNTIYF . TRBJ1-3 TRBD1 TRBV6-5
TGTGCCAGTAGTATCCGGGAGAACACTGAAGCTTTCTTT CASSIRENTEAFF . TRBJ1-1 . TRBV19
TGTGCCAGCAGCTTAGAGCCCTATGAAAAACTGTTTTTT CASSLEPYEKLFF . TRBJ1-4 . TRBV7-9
TGTGCCATCAGCTCGTCCGGACAGAGAGCTTTCTTT CAISSSGQRAFF . TRBJ1-1 . TRBV10-3
TGTGCCAGTAGTGTAGCTAGCGGAGAGACCCAGTACTTC CASSVASGETQYF . TRBJ2-5 TRBD2 TRBV19
TGCGCCAGCAGCTCTTCAGGGGGAAACACTGAAGCTTTCTTT CASSSSGGNTEAFF . TRBJ1-1 TRBD1 TRBV5-1
TGTGCCAGCAGTGAGGGGCCTCAGCCCCAGCATTTT CASSEGPQPQHF few TRBJ1-5 . TRBV2
TGTGCCACCAGCAGAGGCAGGGAAGGTGGCTACACCTTC CATSRGREGGYTF . TRBJ1-2 . TRBV15
TGTGCCAGCAGTGAAGTCCAGCGGGGGGGCCGGGCAGATACGCAGTATTTT CASSEVQRGGRADTQYF . TRBJ2-3 TRBD2 TRBV2
TGCGCCAGCAGCCAAGACAGGGTTGGATCACCCCTCCACTTT CASSQDRVGSPLHF . TRBJ1-6 TRBD1 TRBV5-1
TGTGCCAGCAGCCAAGGTCGAGAGGAGGCGGTACTTTATGGCTACACCTTC CASSQGREEAVLYGYTF . TRBJ1-2 . TRBV4-2
TGTGCCAGAAGCTTGGGGGGGACTAGCTTAAACACCGGGGAGCTGTTTTTT CARSLGGTSLNTGELFF . TRBJ2-2 TRBD2 TRBV5-3
TGTGCCACCAGCAGAGAGACAGGAGCCTACGAGCAGTACTTC CATSRETGAYEQYF . TRBJ2-7 . TRBV15
TGTGCCAGCAGCCGAAGACTAGCGGGGGTCAGACAGCAAGAGACCCAGTACTTC CASSRRLAGVRQQETQYF . TRBJ2-5 TRBD2 TRBV3-1/TRBV3-2
TGTGCCAGTAGTATAGCGGACAGGGGGGAGACCCAGTACTTC CASSIADRGETQYF . TRBJ2-5 TRBD1 TRBV19
TGTGCCAGCAGCCGATGGACTAGCGGGGCCCGTAGCACAGATACGCAGTATTTT CASSRWTSGARSTDTQYF . TRBJ2-3 TRBD2 TRBV4-2
TGTGCCAGCAGCCAAGATTTGGAGGGGCCGGCAGATACGCAGTATTTT CASSQDLEGPADTQYF few TRBJ2-3 . TRBV3-1/TRBV3-2
TGTGCCAGCAGCGGTAGACAAGAGACCCAGTACTTC CASSGRQETQYF once TRBJ2-5 . TRBV7-9
TGTGCCAGCAGTTTATCTAGCGGGGGGGCCGCGGATGAGCAGTTCTTC CASSLSSGGAADEQFF . TRBJ2-1 TRBD2 TRBV6-5
TGCGCCAGCAGCTCAGCCGGGACAGGGACGTACGAGCAGTACTTC CASSSAGTGTYEQYF . TRBJ2-7 TRBD1 TRBV5-1
TGTGCCAGCTCACCCGACGCGGTTTCAAACACCATATATTTT CASSPDAVSNTIYF . TRBJ1-3 . TRBV18